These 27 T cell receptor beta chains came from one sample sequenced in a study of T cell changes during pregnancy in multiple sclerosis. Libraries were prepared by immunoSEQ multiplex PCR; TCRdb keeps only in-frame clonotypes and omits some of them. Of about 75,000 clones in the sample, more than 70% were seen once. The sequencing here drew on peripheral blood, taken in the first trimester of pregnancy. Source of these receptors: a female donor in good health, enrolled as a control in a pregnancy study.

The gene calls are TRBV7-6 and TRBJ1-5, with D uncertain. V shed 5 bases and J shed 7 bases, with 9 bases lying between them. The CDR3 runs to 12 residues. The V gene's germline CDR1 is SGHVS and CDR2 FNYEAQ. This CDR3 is CASSTGGQPQHF. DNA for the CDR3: TGTGCCAGCAGCACCGGAGGGCAGCCCCAGCATTTT.

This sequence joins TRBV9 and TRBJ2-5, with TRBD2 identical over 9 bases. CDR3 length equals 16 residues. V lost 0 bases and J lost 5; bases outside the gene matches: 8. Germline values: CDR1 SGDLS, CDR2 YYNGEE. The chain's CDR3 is CASSVGAGGPRETQYF. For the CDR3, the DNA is TGTGCCAGCAGCGTAGGGGCGGGAGGGCCCAGGGAGACCCAGTACTTC. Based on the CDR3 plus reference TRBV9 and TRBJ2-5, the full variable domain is DSGVTQTPKHLITATGQRVTLRCSPRSGDLSVYWYQQSLDQGLQFLIQYYNGEERAKGNILERFSAQQFPDLHSELNLSSLELGDSALYFCASSVGAGGPRETQYFGPGTRLLVL.

The CDR3 is CASSSPTGGKDYGYTF. CDR3 DNA: TGTGCCAGCAGCTCCCCAACAGGGGGCAAGGACTATGGCTACACCTTC. The chain joins TRBV11-2 to TRBJ1-2; TRBD1 aligns across 9 bases. Looked up from germline, CDR1 is SGHAT and CDR2 is FQNNGV. V lost 4 bases, J lost 3 bases, and 9 bases stayed unmatched. The CDR3 runs to 16 residues.

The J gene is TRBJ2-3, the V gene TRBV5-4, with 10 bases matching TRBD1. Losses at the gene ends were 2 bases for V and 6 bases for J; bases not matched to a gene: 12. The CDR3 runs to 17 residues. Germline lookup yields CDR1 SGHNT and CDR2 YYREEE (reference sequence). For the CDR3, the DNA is TGTGCCAGCAGCTTAGGAAGTAGCGGGACAGGGGCCGATACGCAGTATTTT. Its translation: CASSLGSSGTGADTQYF.

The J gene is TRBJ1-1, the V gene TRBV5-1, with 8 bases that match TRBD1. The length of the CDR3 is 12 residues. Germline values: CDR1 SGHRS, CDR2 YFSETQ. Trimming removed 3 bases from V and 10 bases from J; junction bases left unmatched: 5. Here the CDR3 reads CASSSGQGTAFF. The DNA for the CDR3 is TGCGCCAGCAGCTCAGGACAGGGAACAGCTTTCTTT.

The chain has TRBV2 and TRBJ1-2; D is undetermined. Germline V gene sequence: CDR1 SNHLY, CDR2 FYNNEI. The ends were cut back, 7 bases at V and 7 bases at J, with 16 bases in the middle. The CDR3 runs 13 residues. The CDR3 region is CASTLTDSGGYTF. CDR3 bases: TGTGCCAGCACCTTGACGGATTCGGGTGGCTACACCTTC.

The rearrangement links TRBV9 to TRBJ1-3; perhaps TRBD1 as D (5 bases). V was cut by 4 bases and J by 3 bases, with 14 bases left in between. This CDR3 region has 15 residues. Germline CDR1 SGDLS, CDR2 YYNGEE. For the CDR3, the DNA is TGTGCCAGCAGCCCCAGCGGGGCGGGTGGAAACACCATATATTTT. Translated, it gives CASSPSGAGGNTIYF.

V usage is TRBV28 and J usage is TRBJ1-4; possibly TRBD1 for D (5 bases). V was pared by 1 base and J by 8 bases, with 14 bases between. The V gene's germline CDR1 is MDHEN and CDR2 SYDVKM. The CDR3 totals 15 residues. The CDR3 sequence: CASSLLKGKGEKLFF. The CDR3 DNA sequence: TGTGCCAGCAGTTTATTAAAGGGGAAAGGCGAAAAACTGTTTTTT.

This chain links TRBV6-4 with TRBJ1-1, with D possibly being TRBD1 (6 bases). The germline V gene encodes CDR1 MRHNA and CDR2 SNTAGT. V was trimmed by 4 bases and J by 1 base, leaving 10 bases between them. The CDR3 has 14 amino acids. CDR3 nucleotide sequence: TGTGCCAGCAGTGTCGAACAGGGGAACACTGAAGCTTTCTTT. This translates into CASSVEQGNTEAFF.

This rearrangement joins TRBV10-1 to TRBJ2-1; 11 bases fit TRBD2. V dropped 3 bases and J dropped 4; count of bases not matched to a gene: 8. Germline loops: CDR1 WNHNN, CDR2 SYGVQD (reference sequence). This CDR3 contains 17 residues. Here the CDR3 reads CASSDLRLAGRYNEQFF. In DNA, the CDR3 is TGCGCCAGCAGTGATCTGAGACTAGCGGGGAGATACAATGAGCAGTTCTTC.

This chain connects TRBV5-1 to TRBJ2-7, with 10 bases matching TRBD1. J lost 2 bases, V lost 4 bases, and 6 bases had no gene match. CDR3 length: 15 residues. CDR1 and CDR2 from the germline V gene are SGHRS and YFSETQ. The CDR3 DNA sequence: TGCGCCAGCAGCACGGGACAGGGGACTACCTACGAGCAGTACTTC. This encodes CASSTGQGTTYEQYF. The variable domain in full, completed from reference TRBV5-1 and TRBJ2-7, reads KAGVTQTPRYLIKTRGQQVTLSCSPISGHRSVSWYQQTPGQGLQFLFEYFSETQRNKGNFPGRFSGRQFSNSRSEMNVSTLELGDSALYLCASSTGQGTTYEQYFGPGTRLTVT.

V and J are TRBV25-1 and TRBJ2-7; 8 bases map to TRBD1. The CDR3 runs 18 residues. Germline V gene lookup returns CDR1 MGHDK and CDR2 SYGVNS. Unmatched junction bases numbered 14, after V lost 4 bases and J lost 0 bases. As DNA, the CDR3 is TGTGCCAGCAGTGTTGGAGGTTACGGGACAGGTGGCTCCTACGAGCAGTACTTC. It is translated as CASSVGGYGTGGSYEQYF.

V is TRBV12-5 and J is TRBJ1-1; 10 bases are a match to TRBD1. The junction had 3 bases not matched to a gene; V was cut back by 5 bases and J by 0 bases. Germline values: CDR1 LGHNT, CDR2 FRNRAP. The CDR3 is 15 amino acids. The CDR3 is CASGPGQGVNTEAFF. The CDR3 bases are TGTGCTAGTGGTCCTGGACAGGGGGTGAACACTGAAGCTTTCTTT.

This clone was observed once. The CDR3 protein is CASSRSSGGTGQYEQYF. The CDR3 region has the DNA TGTGCCAGCAGCCGGTCGTCCGGGGGGACAGGGCAATACGAGCAGTACTTC. The chain recombines TRBV7-2 with TRBJ2-7, with TRBD1 identical over 9 bases. V gave up 5 bases and J gave up 4 bases; unmatched junction bases: 15. This CDR3 is built from 17 residues. The germline CDR1 and CDR2 sequences are SGHTA and FQGNSA.

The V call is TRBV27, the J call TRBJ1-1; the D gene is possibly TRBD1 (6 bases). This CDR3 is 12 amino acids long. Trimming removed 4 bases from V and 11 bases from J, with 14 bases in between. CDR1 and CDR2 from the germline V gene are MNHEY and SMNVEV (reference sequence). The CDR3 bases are TGTGCCAGCAGTTATACAGGGCTTTGGGCTTTCTTT. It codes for CASSYTGLWAFF.

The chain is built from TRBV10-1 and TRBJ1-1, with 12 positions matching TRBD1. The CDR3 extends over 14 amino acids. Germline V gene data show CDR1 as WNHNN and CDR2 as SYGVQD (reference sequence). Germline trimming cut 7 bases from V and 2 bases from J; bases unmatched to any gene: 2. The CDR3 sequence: CASTGTGGNTEAFF. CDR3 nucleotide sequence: TGCGCCAGCACTGGGACAGGGGGCAACACTGAAGCTTTCTTT.

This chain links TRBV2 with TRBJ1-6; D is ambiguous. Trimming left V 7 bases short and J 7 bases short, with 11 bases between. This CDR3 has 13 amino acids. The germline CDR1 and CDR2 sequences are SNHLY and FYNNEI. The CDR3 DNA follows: TGTGCCAGCATAACCAGTATAAATTCACCCCTCCACTTT. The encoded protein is CASITSINSPLHF. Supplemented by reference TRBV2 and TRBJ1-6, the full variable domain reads EPEVTQTPSHQVTQMGQEVILRCVPISNHLYFYWYRQILGQKVEFLVSFYNNEISEKSEIFDDQFSVERPDGSNFTLKIRSTKLEDSAMYFCASITSINSPLHFGNGTRLTVT.

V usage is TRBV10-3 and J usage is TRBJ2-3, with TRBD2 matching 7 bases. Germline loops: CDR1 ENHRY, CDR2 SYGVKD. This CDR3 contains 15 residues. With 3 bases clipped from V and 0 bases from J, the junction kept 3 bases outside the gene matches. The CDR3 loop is CAISDRGDSTDTQYF. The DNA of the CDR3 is TGTGCCATCAGTGATCGGGGGGATAGCACAGATACGCAGTATTTT.

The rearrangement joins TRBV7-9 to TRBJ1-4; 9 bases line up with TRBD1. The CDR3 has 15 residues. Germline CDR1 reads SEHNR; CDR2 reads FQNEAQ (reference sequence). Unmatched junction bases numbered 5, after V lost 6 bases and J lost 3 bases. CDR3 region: CASSRTGVSNEKLFF. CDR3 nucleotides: TGTGCCAGCAGTCGGACAGGGGTCTCTAATGAAAAACTGTTTTTT.

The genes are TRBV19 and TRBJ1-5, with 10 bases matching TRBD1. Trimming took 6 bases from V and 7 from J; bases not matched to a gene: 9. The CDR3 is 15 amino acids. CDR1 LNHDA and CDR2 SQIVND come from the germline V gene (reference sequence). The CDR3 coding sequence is TGTGCCAGTAGGGCCGGGACAGGGGCTAAACAGCCCCAGCATTTT. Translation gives CASRAGTGAKQPQHF.

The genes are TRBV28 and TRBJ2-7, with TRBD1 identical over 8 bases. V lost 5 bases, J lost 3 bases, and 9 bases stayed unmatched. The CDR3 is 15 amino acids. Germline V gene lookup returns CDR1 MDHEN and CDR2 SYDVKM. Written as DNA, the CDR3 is TGTGCCAGCAGTCGAGCATGGACAGGGAACTACGAGCAGTACTTC. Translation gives CASSRAWTGNYEQYF.

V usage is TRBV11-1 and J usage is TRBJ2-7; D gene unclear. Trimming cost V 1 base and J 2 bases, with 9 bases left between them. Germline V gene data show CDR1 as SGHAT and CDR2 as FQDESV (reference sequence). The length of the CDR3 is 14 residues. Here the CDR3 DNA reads TGTGCCAGCAGCTTAGGGGCACGTCCCTACGAGCAGTACTTC. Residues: CASSLGARPYEQYF.

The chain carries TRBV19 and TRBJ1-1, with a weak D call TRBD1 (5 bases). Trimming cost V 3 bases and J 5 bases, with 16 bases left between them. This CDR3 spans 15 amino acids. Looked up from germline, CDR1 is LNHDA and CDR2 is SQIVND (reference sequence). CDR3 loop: CASSIAGRGGTEAFF. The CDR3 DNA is TGTGCCAGTAGTATTGCGGGGCGCGGAGGGACTGAAGCTTTCTTT. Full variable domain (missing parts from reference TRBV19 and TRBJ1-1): DGGITQSPKYLFRKEGQNVTLSCEQNLNHDAMYWYRQDPGQGLRLIYYSQIVNDFQKGDIAEGYSVSREKKESFPLTVTSAQKNPTAFYLCASSIAGRGGTEAFFGQGTRLTVV.

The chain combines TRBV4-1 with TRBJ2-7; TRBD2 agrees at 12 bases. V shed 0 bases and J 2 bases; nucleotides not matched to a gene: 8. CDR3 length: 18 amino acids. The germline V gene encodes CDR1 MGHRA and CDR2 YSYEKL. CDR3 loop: CASSQETSGRTLAYEQYF. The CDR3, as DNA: TGCGCCAGCAGCCAAGAAACTAGCGGGAGGACCTTAGCCTACGAGCAGTACTTC.

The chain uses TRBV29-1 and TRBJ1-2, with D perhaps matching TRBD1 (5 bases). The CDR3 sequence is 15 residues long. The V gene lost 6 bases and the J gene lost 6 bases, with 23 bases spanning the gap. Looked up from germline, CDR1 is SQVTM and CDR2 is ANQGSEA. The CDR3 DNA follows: TGCAGCGTATCCCGGACGGCACAAGGGGCGCATGGCTACACCTTC. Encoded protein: CSVSRTAQGAHGYTF. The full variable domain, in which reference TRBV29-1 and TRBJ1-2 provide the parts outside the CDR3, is SAVISQKPSRDICQRGTSLTIQCQVDSQVTMMFWYRQQPGQSLTLIATANQGSEATYESGFVIDKFPISRPNLTFSTLTVSNMSPEDSSIYLCSVSRTAQGAHGYTFGSGTRLTVV.

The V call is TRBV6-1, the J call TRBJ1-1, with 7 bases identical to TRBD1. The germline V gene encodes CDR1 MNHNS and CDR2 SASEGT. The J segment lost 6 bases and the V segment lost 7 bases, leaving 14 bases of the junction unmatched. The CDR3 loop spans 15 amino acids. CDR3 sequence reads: CASIIEGARGAEAFF. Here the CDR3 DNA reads TGTGCCAGCATAATCGAGGGGGCGCGGGGCGCTGAAGCTTTCTTT.

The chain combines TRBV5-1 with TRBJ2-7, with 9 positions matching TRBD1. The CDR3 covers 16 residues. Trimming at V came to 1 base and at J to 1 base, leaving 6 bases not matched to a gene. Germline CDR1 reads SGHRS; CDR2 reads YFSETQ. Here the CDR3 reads CASSLPGTGYSYEQYF. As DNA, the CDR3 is TGCGCCAGCAGCTTGCCCGGGACAGGGTATTCCTACGAGCAGTACTTC. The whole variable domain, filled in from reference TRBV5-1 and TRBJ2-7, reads KAGVTQTPRYLIKTRGQQVTLSCSPISGHRSVSWYQQTPGQGLQFLFEYFSETQRNKGNFPGRFSGRQFSNSRSEMNVSTLELGDSALYLCASSLPGTGYSYEQYFGPGTRLTVT.